Below, one TCR beta chain is given with its context. Antigen unknown. The data stem from a study of T and B cells in COVID-19 patients. Study-level background: Peripheral blood came from COVID-19 patients with active infection or after recovery.

BIOMED2 TRB-A/B primer pools were used in multiplex TRB PCR. Via MiXCR, TCRdb re-called the multiplex PCR reads, giving one row per CDR3 protein. The sample lists around 8,000 distinct CDR3 sequences, around 31% occurring once. TRB was amplified from around 230-520 ng of blood genomic DNA. The length of the CDR3 is 19 residues. CDR1 and CDR2 (germline): MNHEY, SVGAGI. V shed 0 bases and J 0 bases; nucleotides not matched to a gene: 11. Study-wide points: In COVID-19 patients, T cell receptor beta variable and joining gene use was reportedly strongly skewed.

Sample: blood. The origin of this receptor is a human donor with active COVID-19. The rearrangement joins TRBV6-5 to TRBJ2-1; 7 bases map to TRBD2. The CDR3 DNA is TGTGCCAGCAGTTACTCGATTGTCGCGGGACTAAGCTCCTACAATGAGCAGTTCTTC. Its translation: CASSYSIVAGLSSYNEQFF.